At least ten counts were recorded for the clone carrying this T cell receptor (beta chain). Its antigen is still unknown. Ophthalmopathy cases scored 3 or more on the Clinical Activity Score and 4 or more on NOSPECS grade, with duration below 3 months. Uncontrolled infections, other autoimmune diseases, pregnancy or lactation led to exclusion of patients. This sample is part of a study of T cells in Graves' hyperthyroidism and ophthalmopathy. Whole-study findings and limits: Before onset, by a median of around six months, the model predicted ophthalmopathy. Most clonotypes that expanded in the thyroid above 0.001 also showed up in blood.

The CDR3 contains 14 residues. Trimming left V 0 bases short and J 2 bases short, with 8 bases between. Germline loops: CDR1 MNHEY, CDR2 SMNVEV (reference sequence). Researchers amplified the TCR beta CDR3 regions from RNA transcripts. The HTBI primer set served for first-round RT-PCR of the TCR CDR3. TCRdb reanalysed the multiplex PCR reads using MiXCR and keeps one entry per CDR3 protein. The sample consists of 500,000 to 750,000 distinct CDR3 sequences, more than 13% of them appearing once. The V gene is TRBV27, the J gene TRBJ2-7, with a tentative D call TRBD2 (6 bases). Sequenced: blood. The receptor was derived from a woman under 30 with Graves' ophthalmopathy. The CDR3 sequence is CASSLSGEAYEQYF. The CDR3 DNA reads TGTGCCAGCAGTTTATCGGGGGAGGCCTACGAGCAGTACTTC.